This T cell receptor beta chain was captured by sequencing in a study of response to subunit inactivated influenza vaccine. Overall study results and limits: It was the authors' suggestion that each seasonal influenza vaccination recruits few new T cells.

Concerning this clonotype: Its antigen is unidentified.

In TCRdb, the RT-PCR reads were re-called with MiXCR into one record per CDR3 protein. The sample yields roughly 630,000 distinct CDR3 sequences, 12% to 15% seen once. The origin of this receptor is a man over 45 who received an inactivated influenza vaccine. Sample: PBMCs from blood, taken around 14 days before vaccination.

The CDR3 sequence is CSAQNGRGPQYF. Written as DNA, the CDR3 is TGCAGTGCGCAAAACGGGCGGGGTCCCCAGTACTTC. The rearrangement links TRBV20-1 to TRBJ2-7, with D possibly matching TRBD2 (6 bases). CDR3 length equals 12 residues. CDR1 is DFQATT, CDR2 SNEGSKA, per germline (reference sequence). V was pared by 6 bases and J by 10 bases, with 19 bases between.